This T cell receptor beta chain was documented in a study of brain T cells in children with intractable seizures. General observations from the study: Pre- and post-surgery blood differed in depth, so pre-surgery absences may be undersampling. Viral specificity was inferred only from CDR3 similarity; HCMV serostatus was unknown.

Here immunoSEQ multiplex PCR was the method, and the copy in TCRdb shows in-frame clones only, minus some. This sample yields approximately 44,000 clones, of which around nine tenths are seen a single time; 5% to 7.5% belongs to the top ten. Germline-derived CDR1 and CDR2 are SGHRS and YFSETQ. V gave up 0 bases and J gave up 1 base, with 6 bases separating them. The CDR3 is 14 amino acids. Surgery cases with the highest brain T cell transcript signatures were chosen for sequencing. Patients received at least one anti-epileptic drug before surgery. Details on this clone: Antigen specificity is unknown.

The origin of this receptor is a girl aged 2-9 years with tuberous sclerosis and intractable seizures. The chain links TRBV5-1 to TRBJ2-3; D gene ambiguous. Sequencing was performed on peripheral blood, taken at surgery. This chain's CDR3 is CASSLEGGTDTQYF. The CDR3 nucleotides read TGCGCCAGCAGCTTGGAGGGCGGCACAGATACGCAGTATTTT.